This TCR beta chain stems from a study of PD-L1 blockade in urothelial cancer. Study background: Intravenous atezolizumab, 1,200 mg every 3 weeks, was begun by patients around 2014. About 85% of the roughly 29 patients were men whose urothelial cancer was bladder-origin.

The diagnosis in patients was locally advanced or metastatic urothelial carcinoma. The CDR3 consists of 13 residues. The germline V gene has CDR1 SGHTA and CDR2 FQGTGA. V was clipped by 2 bases and J by 10 bases, with 12 bases between them. Some clones are missing from TCRdb's copy, which holds only in-frame ones; the method was immunoSEQ multiplex PCR. The sample contains about 51,000 clones, approximately 83% of which appear only once. The chain recombines TRBV7-3 with TRBJ2-1, with D perhaps TRBD2 (5 bases). This sample comprised PBMCs, obtained around atezolizumab (anti-PD-L1) treatment. The TCR was taken from a man between 60 and 75 years old with urothelial cancer. CDR3 sequence reads: CASSLGLANEQFF. DNA of the CDR3: TGTGCCAGCAGCTTAGGGCTAGCAAACGAGCAGTTCTTC.